The entry below describes one T cell receptor (beta chain). Its antigen remains undetermined. The junction differs from germline at one of its ends, possibly a read error. Using a constant-region primer and ProtoScript II reverse transcriptase, TCRbeta-specific cDNA was reverse-transcribed from 400 to 550 ng total RNA. The TCRbeta libraries were prepared through three rounds of nested multiplex PCR following a slightly modified ARM-PCR procedure. Each of the first two PCR rounds ran for 10 cycles and used multiplex TRBV1-TRBV30 forward primers together with a Cbeta reverse primer. Sample barcodes and Illumina adapters were attached in a final 25-cycle PCR using Deep VentR polymerase. Amplicons of 200-500 bp were gel-purified with a QIAquick gel extraction kit before sequencing. TCRbeta amplicons were sequenced on an Illumina HiSeq 2500 with 250-bp paired-end reads. The authors' analysis ran thus. Quality trimming of reads was performed with Trimmomatic v0.33, and paired reads were merged with FLASH v1.2.11 so that full CDR3 sequences could be recovered. V, D and J germline segments were assigned to the rearranged TCRbeta sequences using MiGEC v1.2.1b. Clonotype statistics, along with Shannon-Wiener diversity indices, were calculated using VDJtools v1.0.0. To reduce sampling bias, subsequent analyses other than the diversity analysis used only the 250 most abundant clonotypes in each sample. TCRdb ran its own pipeline on the public reads, namely fastp trimming at Q25 and MiXCR clone calling, and kept in-frame beta chains. Each record represents a unique CDR3 protein, reported with the most common genes and DNA among its rows. These V and J calls are TCRdb output, not the study's own analysis. The sample records 60,000 to 90,000 distinct CDR3 sequences, approximately 70% of which are singletons. Of the sample, 25% to 30% falls within the top ten clones.

The record originates from a study of tumor-infiltrating lymphocytes in primary liver carcinoma (dated by TCRdb to the late 2010s). The study in broad terms: Of the five patients, three men and two women aged 30 to 69 years, four had hepatocellular carcinoma and one had combined HCC and intrahepatic cholangiocarcinoma. The five patients had tumors of stage T1-T3 N0M0, with maximum diameters ranging from about 4 to 11 cm. Each sample produced about 3.5 to 8 million productive TCRbeta reads, and read depth showed no significant difference between tissue types. For each liver tumor, the study sampled five regions along with adjacent normal tissue and blood, and applied TCRbeta repertoire sequencing, expression microarrays and whole-exome sequencing. TCRbeta repertoire sequencing covered 35 specimens from 5 patients: 25 or so tumor regions, 5 adjacent noncancerous liver tissues and 5 peripheral blood samples. To link TCRbeta repertoire diversity with the local molecular phenotype, the roughly 25 tumor region samples were profiled using Agilent mRNA microarrays. High reproducibility was observed for the technical replicate repertoires, with mean shared-clone rates approximately 0.92 and correlation coefficients above 0.95.

Total RNA and DNA were co-extracted from around 20-30 mg of bulk tissue with the AllPrep DNA/RNA mini kit, without cell sorting. Surgical resection was performed in China between 2015 and early 2016 on about 5 patients with histopathologically diagnosed primary liver carcinoma. At the time of sampling, the patients had chronic HBV infection and had not received any treatment. Each tumor was sampled at five spatially separated regions: the superior, inferior, left-lateral and right-lateral poles and the tumor centre. According to histology, viable tumor cells made up more than 80% of every tumor sample. Fresh tumor and adjacent tissue pieces were bisected; one half was stored in RNAlater at -80°C, the other sent for histology. From a lookup of the germline V gene, CDR1 and CDR2 are SGHAT and FQNNGV. Measured from the cysteine to the phenylalanine, the CDR3 is 17 residues long. The DNA shown is the 51-base CDR3, in frame from base 1.

Here is what the overall study found, with its caveats: Repertoire overlap was higher between tumor regions (mean about 36%) than tumor-adjacent (approximately 17%) or tumor-blood (14%) pairs, consistent with antigen-driven expansion. Only the TCR beta chain was sequenced, which likely underestimates true repertoire diversity because unpaired alpha chains were not captured. Only roughly 8-25% of top clones appeared in all five regions of a tumor, which suggests that tumor-infiltrating T cells are spatially heterogeneous. Because the samples were bulk and unsorted, CD4+ and CD8+ T cell repertoires could not be compared. Only a few patients were included in the study, and the authors note that the findings should be validated in a larger study. The top 250 clones made up a significantly larger repertoire fraction in tumors than in blood (p = 0.039).

The sequencing input was liver tumor tissue from sampling region 4. According to the study, the label for this sample's cell subset or site signals: tumor region T4, right-lateral pole. The sequence was collected from a man aged 35-49 years with primary liver carcinoma and hepatitis B virus infection. Rearrangement joined TRBV11-2 to TRBJ2-5, and perhaps TRBD1 as D gene, on 6 matching bases. The sequence in DNA is TGTGCTAGCAGCTTAGTCAATGGGGGCAGTCTGCAAGAGACCCAGTACTTC. Protein translation: CASSLVNGGSLQETQYF.